This T cell receptor (beta chain) derives from a study of blood T cell repertoires in COVID-19. Study in general: COVID-19 samples collected from the United States, Italy and Spain covered acute and convalescent phases. PBMCs, B-cell-depleted T cells, or T cells provided the cDNA or gDNA that made up the material.

Under the authors' procedure: Estimation of nucleated cell counts was performed using reference gene primer amplification. Some clones are missing from TCRdb's copy, which holds only in-frame ones; the method was immunoSEQ multiplex PCR. V, J and clone size were drawn from that table, and D and trimming were deduced from the DNA. Seen here are approximately 100,000 clones, 70% to 90% observed once, and the top ten hold roughly 15%. The sequenced sample was peripheral blood. This clonotype originated in a woman in her seventies with acute or convalescent COVID-19.

The CDR3 region is CASGSLSSNQPQHF. CDR3 coding DNA: TGTGCCAGCGGGAGTTTAAGTAGCAATCAGCCCCAGCATTTT. The genes are TRBV5-6 and TRBJ1-5; no clear D. The length of the CDR3 is 14 residues. The germline V gene has CDR1 SGHDT and CDR2 YYEEEE. V was cut by 7 bases and J by 0 bases, with 11 bases left in between.